These T cell receptor beta chains were read from a single sample in a study of T cell changes during pregnancy in multiple sclerosis. Only in-frame clones appear in the TCRdb table, and some are missing; sequencing was by immunoSEQ multiplex PCR. The table has roughly 40,000 clones, over 75% seen once. The sample in question was CD8+ T cells from peripheral blood mononuclear cells, obtained before pregnancy. The receptors derive from a female donor with multiple sclerosis, enrolled in a pregnancy study. Each CDR3 is given with its conserved first and last residue.

V gene	J gene	CDR3 protein
TRBV5-4	TRBJ1-2	CASSFTFNSDGYTF
TRBV28	TRBJ2-7	CASSLPLRGGGYEQYF
TRBV4-3	TRBJ2-7	CASSQDLGGEQYF
TRBV10-3	TRBJ1-5	CAISAGDSSSQPQHF
TRBV6-5	TRBJ1-6	CASSYYGDRHSPLHF
TRBV28	TRBJ2-1	CASWTSNEQFF
TRBV15	TRBJ2-1	CATSFIAGEGYNEQFF
TRBV6-6	TRBJ1-2	CASSYPDAQGHYGYTF
TRBV4-1	TRBJ1-1	CASTEAGGTAEAFF
TRBV15	TRBJ2-7	CATSRARTGFYEQYF
TRBV30	TRBJ2-7	CAWSVPAGLYEQYF
TRBV5-6	TRBJ2-1	CASSLAGGFAYNEQFF
TRBV25-1	TRBJ2-3	CASSGYRDRVTDTQYF
TRBV28	TRBJ2-5	CAESERQYQETQYF
TRBV28	TRBJ2-7	CASSNPGSYEQYF
TRBV27	TRBJ2-1	CASSFGLAGPPEQFF